These T cell receptor beta chains were read from a single sample in a study of cytomegalovirus exposure and HLA in healthy donors. Only in-frame clones appear in the TCRdb table, and some are missing; sequencing was by immunoSEQ multiplex PCR. This sample has 93,000 or so clones, with about 71% found just once. Source material: PBMCs. All receptors come from a woman between 45 and 60 years old in good health and CMV-seronegative. Both conserved end residues are part of each CDR3. Each record gives: V gene, clone size, J gene, D gene, CDR3 DNA, CDR3 protein. The D gene is left open where the match is weak. Expanded clones get a size class; other rows say once, few or many, or leave the size out.

TRBV4-2	.	TRBJ2-7	.	TGTGCCAGCAGCCAAGAGGCACAGGGCCCCTACGAGCAGTACTTC	CASSQEAQGPYEQYF
TRBV19	.	TRBJ2-5	TRBD2	TGTGCCACGAGACTAGCGGGGGGACAAGAGACCCAGTACTTC	CATRLAGGQETQYF
TRBV29-1	.	TRBJ2-1	.	TGCAGCGTTCGACTCGGCGGGGTCAATGAGCAGTTCTTC	CSVRLGGVNEQFF
TRBV6-5	.	TRBJ2-5	TRBD2	TGTGCCAGCAAACCAGCGGGGGGGCAGGAGACCCAGTACTTC	CASKPAGGQETQYF
TRBV12-5	.	TRBJ2-3	.	TGTGCTAGCAGTGGAGGCACAGATACGCAGTATTTT	CASSGGTDTQYF
TRBV4-1	.	TRBJ2-1	TRBD2	TGCGCCAGCAGCCAGGGGGGACTAGCGGGAGCCTACAATGAGCAGTTCTTC	CASSQGGLAGAYNEQFF
TRBV6-6	.	TRBJ2-7	TRBD1	TGTGCCAGCAGTTACCGACGGACAGGGGGCATCTACGAGCAGTACTTC	CASSYRRTGGIYEQYF
TRBV6-5	.	TRBJ1-2	.	TGTGCCAGCAGTCCAGGGTTTGGCTACACCTTC	CASSPGFGYTF
TRBV7-2	.	TRBJ2-2	TRBD2	TGTGCCAGCAGCTTAGGGACTAGCGGGTTCACCGGGGAGCTGTTTTTT	CASSLGTSGFTGELFF
TRBV29-1	.	TRBJ2-4	TRBD2	TGCAGCGTTGGCGGGAGAGGAGAAAACATTCAGTACTTC	CSVGGRGENIQYF
TRBV4-1	few	TRBJ2-5	TRBD1	TGCGCCAGCAGCCAAGGCTGGACAGGGCGGGGAGAGACCCAGTACTTC	CASSQGWTGRGETQYF
TRBV2	once	TRBJ1-5	.	TGTGCCAGCAGTGCGCCCAGGGTGGGTGTGGGTCAGCCCCAGCATTTT	CASSAPRVGVGQPQHF
TRBV30	.	TRBJ2-5	.	TGTGCCTGGAGAAACAGGGTTTTCGAGACCCAGTACTTC	CAWRNRVFETQYF
TRBV19	.	TRBJ2-2	TRBD1	TGTGCCAGTAGTGAGCCCGGGACAGGGAACGTTTTCGGGGAGCTGTTTTTT	CASSEPGTGNVFGELFF
TRBV4-2	.	TRBJ2-3	TRBD2	TGTGCCAGCAGCCAGGGGGACTACACAGATACGCAGTATTTT	CASSQGDYTDTQYF
TRBV7-6	few	TRBJ2-5	TRBD2	TGTGCCAGCAGCTTAGGCGGGGGAGAGTCCCAGTACTTC	CASSLGGGESQYF
TRBV7-7	.	TRBJ1-2	TRBD1	TGTGCTAGCAGCCAAGGGACAGAGGGCTATGGCTACACCTTC	CASSQGTEGYGYTF
TRBV7-2	.	TRBJ1-5	.	TGTGCCAGCAGCTTTCGGGCAGCGGGCAATCAGCCCCAGCATTTT	CASSFRAAGNQPQHF
TRBV28	once	TRBJ1-2	TRBD1	TGTGCCAGCAGCTCTTTCCGGGACAGGGTCTTTGGCTACACCTTC	CASSSFRDRVFGYTF
TRBV21-1	.	TRBJ1-5	.	TGTGCCAGCAGCGGCGGGGTGTTCAATCAGCCCCAGCATTTT	CASSGGVFNQPQHF
TRBV6-1	.	TRBJ2-1	.	TGTGCCAGCACCGAACAGGGTGGCTCCTACAATGAGCAGTTCTTC	CASTEQGGSYNEQFF
TRBV19	.	TRBJ1-4	TRBD1	TGTGCCAGTAGCACGGGACAGGGCTGGGGTGAAAAACTGTTTTTT	CASSTGQGWGEKLFF
TRBV18	.	TRBJ1-5	TRBD1	TGTGCCAGCTCCGCGCGACAGGGGATTCAGCCCCAGCATTTT	CASSARQGIQPQHF
TRBV11-2	.	TRBJ2-2	TRBD2	TGTGCCAGCAGCTTAGATGGAGCGGGATCGAACACCGGGGAGCTGTTTTTT	CASSLDGAGSNTGELFF
TRBV6-5	.	TRBJ2-7	TRBD1	TGTGCCAGCAGCCCCACAGGGGGAACCTTCGAGCAGTACTTC	CASSPTGGTFEQYF
TRBV28	.	TRBJ1-2	.	TGTGCCAGCAGTTTATCGACGGGGGGGGGCTACACCTTC	CASSLSTGGGYTF
TRBV10-2	.	TRBJ1-1	TRBD1	TGCGCCAGCAGGGACAGGAAGAACACTGAAGCTTTCTTT	CASRDRKNTEAFF
TRBV5-1	.	TRBJ2-5	TRBD2	TGCGCCAGCAGACCGACTAGCGGGGGAGGAGAGACCCAGTACTTC	CASRPTSGGGETQYF
TRBV5-1	once	TRBJ2-2	.	TGCGCCAGCAGCTTGGCGGGCACCGGGGAGCTGTTTTTT	CASSLAGTGELFF
TRBV27	.	TRBJ1-4	.	TGTGCCAGCAGTTCCTCAGGGGCAACTAATGAAAAACTGTTTTTT	CASSSSGATNEKLFF
TRBV18	few	TRBJ2-3	TRBD1	TGTGCCAGCTCACCACAACGCTTGACCCTAGGGGGCCGTACAGATACGCAGTATTTT	CASSPQRLTLGGRTDTQYF
TRBV11-2	few	TRBJ2-1	.	TGTGCCAGCAGCGCGTCCCGGGACTCCAGCTCCTACAATGAGCAGTTCTTC	CASSASRDSSSYNEQFF
TRBV10-1	.	TRBJ2-5	.	TGCGCCAGCAGTGAGGGGAGAGGGAGGCACCAAGAGACCCAGTACTTC	CASSEGRGRHQETQYF
TRBV13	once	TRBJ2-1	.	TGTGCCAGCAGCTTAGGTGAGCTAGTCGGTGAGCAGTTCTTC	CASSLGELVGEQFF
TRBV6-4	.	TRBJ1-5	.	TGTGCCAGCAGTGACGCCGAGGGTCAGCCCCAGCATTTT	CASSDAEGQPQHF
TRBV18	.	TRBJ1-5	.	TGTGCCAGCTCACCCAGGGATCAGCCCCAGCATTTT	CASSPRDQPQHF
TRBV7-9	.	TRBJ2-1	.	TGTGCCAGCAGCTCTTTTATCCATGAGCAGTTCTTC	CASSSFIHEQFF
TRBV5-1	.	TRBJ2-1	TRBD2	TGCGCCAGCAGCCTCCTAGCGGGAGAAGGTGAGCAGTTCTTC	CASSLLAGEGEQFF
TRBV30	.	TRBJ1-1	.	TGTGCCTGGAGTCTCGTCGCTGAAGCTTTCTTT	CAWSLVAEAFF
TRBV4-3	.	TRBJ2-7	.	TGCGCCAGCAGCCAACAAATCCCCGAGGGAAGCCCCTACGAGCAGTACTTC	CASSQQIPEGSPYEQYF
TRBV7-9	.	TRBJ1-4	.	TGTGCCAGCATTCCCGGAGACAGGCGCTTGAATGAAAAACTGTTTTTT	CASIPGDRRLNEKLFF
TRBV9	.	TRBJ2-5	TRBD1	TGTGCCAGCAGCGTAGGGTCCACAGGGGGTTGGCAAGAGACCCAGTACTTC	CASSVGSTGGWQETQYF
TRBV7-9	.	TRBJ1-1	.	TGTGCCAGCACTGTTTTGACTGAAGCTTTCTTT	CASTVLTEAFF
TRBV4-1	.	TRBJ1-1	.	TGCGCCAGCAGCCCGACAGGTACGGACACTGAAGCTTTCTTT	CASSPTGTDTEAFF
TRBV15	once	TRBJ2-7	TRBD2	TGTGCCACCAGCGGAACTAGCGGAGGGGTCGAGCAGTACTTC	CATSGTSGGVEQYF
TRBV4-2	.	TRBJ2-1	TRBD2	TGTGCCAGCAGCCAAGATTACAGCGGGGGTGGGGATGAGCAGTTCTTC	CASSQDYSGGGDEQFF
TRBV7-8	.	TRBJ2-2	.	TGTGCCAGCAGCTTGGACTCATCCACCGGGGAGCTGTTTTTT	CASSLDSSTGELFF
TRBV5-6	.	TRBJ2-2	TRBD2	TGTGCCAGCAGCTTGGGACTAGCCCACACCGGGGAGCTGTTTTTT	CASSLGLAHTGELFF
TRBV10-3	.	TRBJ2-7	TRBD1	TGTGCCATCAGTGAGTCGATGACAGGGACCGACGAGCAGTACTTC	CAISESMTGTDEQYF
TRBV7-8	.	TRBJ2-7	.	TGTGCCAGCAACCCCTCCAGGTCCTACGAGCAGTACTTC	CASNPSRSYEQYF
TRBV28	.	TRBJ1-1	.	TGTGCCAGCAGTTTGGTAGGAGAGGTCATCTCTGAAGCTTTCTTT	CASSLVGEVISEAFF
TRBV7-2	once	TRBJ2-3	.	TGTGCCAGCAGCGTGCAGGACAGAGGGACAGATACGCAGTATTTT	CASSVQDRGTDTQYF
TRBV7-7	.	TRBJ2-5	.	TGTGCCAGCAGCTTAGGACAAGACCAAGAGACCCAGTACTTC	CASSLGQDQETQYF
TRBV19	.	TRBJ2-5	.	TGTGCCAGTAGTATGCATAGGGGGCAAGAGACCCAGTACTTC	CASSMHRGQETQYF